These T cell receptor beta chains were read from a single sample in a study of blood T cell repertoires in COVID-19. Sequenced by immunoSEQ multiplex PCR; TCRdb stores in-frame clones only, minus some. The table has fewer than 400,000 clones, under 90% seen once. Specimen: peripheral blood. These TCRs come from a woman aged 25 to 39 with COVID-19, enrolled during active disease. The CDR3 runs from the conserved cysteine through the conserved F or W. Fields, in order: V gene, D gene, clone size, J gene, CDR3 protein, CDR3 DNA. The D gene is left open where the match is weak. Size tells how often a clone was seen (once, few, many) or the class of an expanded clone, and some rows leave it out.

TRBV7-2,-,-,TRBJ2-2,CASSLGPGDITGELFF,TGTGCCAGCAGCTTGGGTCCAGGGGATATCACCGGGGAGCTGTTTTTT
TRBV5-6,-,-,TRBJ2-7,CASSGMGGSLYEQYF,TGTGCCAGCAGCGGTATGGGGGGTTCTCTGTACGAGCAGTACTTC
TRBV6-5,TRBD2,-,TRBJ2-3,CASSLTSGASADTQYF,TGTGCCAGCAGTTTGACTAGCGGGGCTAGCGCAGATACGCAGTATTTT
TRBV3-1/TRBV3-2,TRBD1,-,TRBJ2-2,CASSPRDRDTGELFF,TGTGCCAGCAGCCCCCGGGACAGGGACACCGGGGAGCTGTTTTTT
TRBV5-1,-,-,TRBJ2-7,CASSLQGTYEQYF,TGCGCCAGCAGCTTGCAGGGGACCTACGAGCAGTACTTC
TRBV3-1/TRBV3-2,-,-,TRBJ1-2,CASSQIDLGSYYGYTF,TGTGCCAGCAGCCAGATCGATTTGGGCAGCTACTATGGCTACACCTTC
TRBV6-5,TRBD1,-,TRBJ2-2,CASNPGQGFTGELFF,TGTGCCAGCAACCCGGGACAGGGGTTTACCGGGGAGCTGTTTTTT
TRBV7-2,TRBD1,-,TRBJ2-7,CASSFTGGSYEQYF,TGTGCCAGCAGCTTTACAGGGGGCAGCTACGAGCAGTACTTC
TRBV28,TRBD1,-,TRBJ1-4,CASRAGQFNEKLFF,TGTGCCAGCAGGGCGGGACAGTTTAATGAAAAACTGTTTTTT
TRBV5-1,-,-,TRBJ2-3,CASSLYRVTTDTQYF,TGCGCCAGCAGCTTGTACAGGGTGACCACAGATACGCAGTATTTT
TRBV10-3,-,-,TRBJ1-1,CSPPPGGEAFF,TGTAGTCCCCCCCCCGGGGGAGAAGCTTTCTTT
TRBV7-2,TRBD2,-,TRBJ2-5,CASSLKLLAGGLVQETQYF,TGTGCCAGCAGCTTAAAATTACTAGCGGGGGGCCTCGTCCAAGAGACCCAGTACTTC
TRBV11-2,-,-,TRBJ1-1,CASTLELGTEAFF,TGTGCCAGCACCCTGGAGCTAGGCACTGAAGCTTTCTTT
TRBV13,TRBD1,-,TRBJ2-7,CASRRGQEYEQYF,TGTGCCAGTAGACGAGGACAGGAATACGAGCAGTACTTC
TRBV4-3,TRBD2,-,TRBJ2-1,CASSQARTSRSYNEQFF,TGCGCCAGCAGCCAAGCTAGGACTAGTCGGTCCTACAATGAGCAGTTCTTC
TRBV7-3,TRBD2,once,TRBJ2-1,CASSPGTSGNNEQFF,TGTGCCAGCAGCCCCGGGACTAGCGGGAACAATGAGCAGTTCTTC